The present entry profiles one T cell receptor (beta chain) with its context. Its antigen is not known. The V end was cut by 1 base, the J end by 3 bases, with 15 bases between. The CDR3 has 16 amino acids. Germline V gives CDR1 SEHNR, CDR2 FQNEAQ (reference sequence). This record belongs to a study of early stage breast cancer tumors. Broader study findings: Unsorted bulk genomic DNA sequencing lacked pairing and functional marker data.

Repertoires were generated with immunoSEQ multiplex PCR, while TCRdb's copy carries only in-frame clones and drops some. Here the sample spans 69,000 or so clones, about 85% being singletons. This sequence joins TRBV7-9 and TRBJ1-1; D is perhaps TRBD1 (6 bases). The sequenced sample consisted of blood. The TCR sequence derives from a person aged 40-50 years with breast cancer. The CDR3 spells CASSLVLGRGDTEAFF. The CDR3 DNA is TGTGCCAGCAGCTTAGTTCTCGGCAGGGGTGACACTGAAGCTTTCTTT.